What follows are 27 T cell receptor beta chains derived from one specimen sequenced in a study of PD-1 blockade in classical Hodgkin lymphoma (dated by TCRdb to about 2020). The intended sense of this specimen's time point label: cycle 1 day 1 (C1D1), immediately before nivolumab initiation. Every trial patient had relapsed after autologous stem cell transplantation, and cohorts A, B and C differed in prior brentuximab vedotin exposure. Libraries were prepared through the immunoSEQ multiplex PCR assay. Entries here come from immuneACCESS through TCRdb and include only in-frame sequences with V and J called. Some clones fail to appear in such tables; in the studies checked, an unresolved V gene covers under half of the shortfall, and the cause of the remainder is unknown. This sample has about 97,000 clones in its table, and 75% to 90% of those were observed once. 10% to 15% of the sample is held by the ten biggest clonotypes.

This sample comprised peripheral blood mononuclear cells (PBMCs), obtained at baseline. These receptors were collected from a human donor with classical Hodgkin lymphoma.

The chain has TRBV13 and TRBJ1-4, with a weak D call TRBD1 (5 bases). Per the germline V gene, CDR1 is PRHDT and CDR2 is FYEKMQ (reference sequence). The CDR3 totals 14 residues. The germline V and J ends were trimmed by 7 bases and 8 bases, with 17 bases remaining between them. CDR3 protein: CASKDTGPGEKLFF. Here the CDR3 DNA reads TGTGCCAGCAAGGACACGGGGCCCGGGGAAAAACTGTTTTTT.

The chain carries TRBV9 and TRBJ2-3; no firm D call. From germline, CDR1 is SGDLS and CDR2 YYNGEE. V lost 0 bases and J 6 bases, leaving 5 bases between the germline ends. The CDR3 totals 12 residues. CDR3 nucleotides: TGTGCCAGCAGCGTAGCTGAGGATACGCAGTATTTT. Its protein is CASSVAEDTQYF.

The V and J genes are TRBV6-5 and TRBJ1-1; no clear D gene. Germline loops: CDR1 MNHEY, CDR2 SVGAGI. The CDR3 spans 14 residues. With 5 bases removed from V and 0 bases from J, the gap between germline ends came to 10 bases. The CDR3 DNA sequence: TGTGCCAGCAGTACCCGACATCTGAACACTGAAGCTTTCTTT. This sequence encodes CASSTRHLNTEAFF.

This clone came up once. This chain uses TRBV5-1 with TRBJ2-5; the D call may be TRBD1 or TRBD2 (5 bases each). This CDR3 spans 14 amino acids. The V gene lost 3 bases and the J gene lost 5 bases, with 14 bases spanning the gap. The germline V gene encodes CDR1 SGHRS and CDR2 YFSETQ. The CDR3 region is CASSSGAGEETQYF. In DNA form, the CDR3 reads TGCGCCAGCAGCTCCGGGGCTGGAGAGGAGACCCAGTACTTC. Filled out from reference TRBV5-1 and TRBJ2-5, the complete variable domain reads KAGVTQTPRYLIKTRGQQVTLSCSPISGHRSVSWYQQTPGQGLQFLFEYFSETQRNKGNFPGRFSGRQFSNSRSEMNVSTLELGDSALYLCASSSGAGEETQYFGPGTRLLVL.

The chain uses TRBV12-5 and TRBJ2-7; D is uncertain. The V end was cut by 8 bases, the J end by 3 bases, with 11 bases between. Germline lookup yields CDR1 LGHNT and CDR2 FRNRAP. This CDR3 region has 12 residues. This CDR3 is CASLGTNYEQYF. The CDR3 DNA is TGTGCTAGTCTAGGCACAAACTACGAGCAGTACTTC.

In nucleotides, the CDR3 is TGTGCCAGCAGCCAAGACCCTAGCGGGAAGAGCGAGCAGTACTTC. It is translated as CASSQDPSGKSEQYF. The chain joins TRBV14 to TRBJ2-7, with 9 positions matching TRBD2. Germline CDR1 reads SGHDN; CDR2 reads FVKESK. CDR3 length: 15 residues. The V gene end was trimmed by 0 bases and the J gene end by 6 bases; junction bases not matched to a gene: 6.

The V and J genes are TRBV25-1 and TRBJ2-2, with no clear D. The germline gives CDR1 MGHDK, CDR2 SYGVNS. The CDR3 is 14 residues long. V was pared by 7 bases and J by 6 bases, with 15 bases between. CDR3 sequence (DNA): TGTGCCAGCAAGTTTGGTCTAGGGCCCGGGGAGCTGTTTTTT. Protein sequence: CASKFGLGPGELFF.

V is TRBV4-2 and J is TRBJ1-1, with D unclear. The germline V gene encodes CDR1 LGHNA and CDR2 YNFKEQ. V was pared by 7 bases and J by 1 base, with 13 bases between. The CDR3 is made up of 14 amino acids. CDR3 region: CASTQIRRNTEAFF. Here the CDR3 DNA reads TGTGCCAGCACCCAGATCCGGAGGAACACTGAAGCTTTCTTT.

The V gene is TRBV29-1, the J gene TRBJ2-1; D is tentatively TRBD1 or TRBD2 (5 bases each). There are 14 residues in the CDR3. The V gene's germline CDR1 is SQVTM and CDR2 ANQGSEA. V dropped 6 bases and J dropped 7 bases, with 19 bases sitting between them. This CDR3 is CSVPPGASLNEQFF. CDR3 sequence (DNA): TGCAGCGTGCCCCCCGGGGCCTCACTTAATGAGCAGTTCTTC.

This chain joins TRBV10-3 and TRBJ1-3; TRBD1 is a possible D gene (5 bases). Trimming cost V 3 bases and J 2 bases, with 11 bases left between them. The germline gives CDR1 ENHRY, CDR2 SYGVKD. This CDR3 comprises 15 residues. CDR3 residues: CAISEVRGAGNTIYF. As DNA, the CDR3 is TGTGCCATCAGTGAAGTGCGGGGGGCTGGAAACACCATATATTTT.

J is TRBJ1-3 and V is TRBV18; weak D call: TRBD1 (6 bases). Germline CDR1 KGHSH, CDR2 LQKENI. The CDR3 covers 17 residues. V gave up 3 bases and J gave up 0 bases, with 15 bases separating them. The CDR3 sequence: CASSPDPGATSGNTIYF. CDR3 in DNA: TGTGCCAGCTCACCCGACCCAGGGGCGACCTCTGGAAACACCATATATTTT.

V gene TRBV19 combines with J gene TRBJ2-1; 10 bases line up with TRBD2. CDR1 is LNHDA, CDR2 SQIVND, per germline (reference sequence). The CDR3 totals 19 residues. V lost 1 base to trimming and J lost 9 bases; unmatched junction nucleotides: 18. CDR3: CASSIARLGSSGSTSEQFF. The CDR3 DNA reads TGTGCCAGTAGTATAGCCCGGCTTGGGTCTAGCGGGAGCACTTCTGAGCAGTTCTTC. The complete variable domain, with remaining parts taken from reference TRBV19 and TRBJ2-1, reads DGGITQSPKYLFRKEGQNVTLSCEQNLNHDAMYWYRQDPGQGLRLIYYSQIVNDFQKGDIAEGYSVSREKKESFPLTVTSAQKNPTAFYLCASSIARLGSSGSTSEQFFGPGTRLTVL.

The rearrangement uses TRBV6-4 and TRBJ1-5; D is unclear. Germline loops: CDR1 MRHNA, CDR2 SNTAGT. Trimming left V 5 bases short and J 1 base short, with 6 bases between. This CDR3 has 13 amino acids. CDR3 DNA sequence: TGTGCCAGCAGTTTGGACAGCAATCAGCCCCAGCATTTT. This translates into CASSLDSNQPQHF.

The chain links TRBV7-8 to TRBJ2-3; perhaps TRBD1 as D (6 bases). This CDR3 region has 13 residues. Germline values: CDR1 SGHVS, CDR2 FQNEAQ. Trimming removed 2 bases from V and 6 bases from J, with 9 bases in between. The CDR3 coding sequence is TGTGCCAGCAGCTTACAGGGGTGGGATACGCAGTATTTT. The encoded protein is CASSLQGWDTQYF.

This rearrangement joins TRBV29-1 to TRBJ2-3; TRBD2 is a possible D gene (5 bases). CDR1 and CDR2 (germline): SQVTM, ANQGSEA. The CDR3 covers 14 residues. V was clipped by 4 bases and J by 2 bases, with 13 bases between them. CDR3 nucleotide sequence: TGCAGCGTTGGGGCTAGCTCTCCCACAGATACGCAGTATTTT. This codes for CSVGASSPTDTQYF.

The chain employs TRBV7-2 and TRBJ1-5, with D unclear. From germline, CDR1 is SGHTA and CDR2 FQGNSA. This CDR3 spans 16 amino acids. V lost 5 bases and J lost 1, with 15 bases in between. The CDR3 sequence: CASSPDAIFSNQPQHF. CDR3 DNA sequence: TGTGCCAGCAGCCCAGACGCCATTTTCAGCAATCAGCCCCAGCATTTT.

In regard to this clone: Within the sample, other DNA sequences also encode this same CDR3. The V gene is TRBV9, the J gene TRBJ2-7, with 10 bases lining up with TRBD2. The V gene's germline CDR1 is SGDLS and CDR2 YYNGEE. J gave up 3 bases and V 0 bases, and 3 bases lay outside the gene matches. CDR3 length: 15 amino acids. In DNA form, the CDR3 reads TGTGCCAGCAGCGTAGGGCTAGCGGGAGTCTACGAGCAGTACTTC. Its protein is CASSVGLAGVYEQYF.

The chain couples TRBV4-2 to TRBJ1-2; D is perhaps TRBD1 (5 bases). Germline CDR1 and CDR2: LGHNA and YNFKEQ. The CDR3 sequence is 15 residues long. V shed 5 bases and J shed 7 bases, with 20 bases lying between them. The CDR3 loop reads CASSSTGRAQGGYTF. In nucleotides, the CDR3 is TGTGCCAGCAGCTCGACGGGGCGCGCCCAGGGTGGCTACACCTTC.

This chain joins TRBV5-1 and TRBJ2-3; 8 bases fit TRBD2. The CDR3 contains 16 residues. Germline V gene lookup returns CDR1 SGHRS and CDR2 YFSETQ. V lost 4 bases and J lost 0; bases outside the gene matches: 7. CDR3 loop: CASSPGGQASTDTQYF. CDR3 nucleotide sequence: TGCGCCAGCAGCCCGGGGGGGCAAGCTAGCACAGATACGCAGTATTTT.

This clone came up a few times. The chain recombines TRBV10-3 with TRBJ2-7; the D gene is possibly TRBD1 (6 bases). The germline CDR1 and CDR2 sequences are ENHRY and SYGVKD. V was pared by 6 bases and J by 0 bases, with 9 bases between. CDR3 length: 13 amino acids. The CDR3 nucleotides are TGTGCCATCAGCCCGGACAGCTCCTACGAGCAGTACTTC. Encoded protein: CAISPDSSYEQYF.

The CDR3 region is CASSLAGAFGNTIYF. The CDR3 DNA reads as TGTGCCAGCAGCTTAGCAGGGGCTTTTGGAAACACCATATATTTT. The rearrangement uses TRBV7-9 and TRBJ1-3; the D gene is possibly TRBD1 (5 bases). This CDR3 region has 15 residues. In germline, CDR1 is SEHNR, CDR2 FQNEAQ (reference sequence). With 0 bases removed from V and 3 bases from J, the gap between germline ends came to 9 bases.

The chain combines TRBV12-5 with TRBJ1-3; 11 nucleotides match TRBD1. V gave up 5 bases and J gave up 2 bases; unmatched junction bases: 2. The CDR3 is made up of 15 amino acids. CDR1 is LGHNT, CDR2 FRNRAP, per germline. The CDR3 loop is CASGTGQGAGNTIYF. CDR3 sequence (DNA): TGTGCTAGTGGTACGGGACAGGGGGCTGGAAACACCATATATTTT.

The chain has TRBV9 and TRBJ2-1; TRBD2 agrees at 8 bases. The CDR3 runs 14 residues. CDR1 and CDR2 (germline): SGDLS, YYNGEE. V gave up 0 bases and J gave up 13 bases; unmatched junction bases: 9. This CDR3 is CASSVVGRGTKQFF. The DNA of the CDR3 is TGTGCCAGCAGCGTAGTCGGGAGGGGGACCAAACAGTTCTTC.

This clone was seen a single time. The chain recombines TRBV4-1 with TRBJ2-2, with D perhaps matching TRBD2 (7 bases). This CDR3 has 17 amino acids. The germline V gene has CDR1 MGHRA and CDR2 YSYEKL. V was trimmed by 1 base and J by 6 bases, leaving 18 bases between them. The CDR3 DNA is TGCGCCAGCAGCCAAGTTGCGGGGGCAACTTGGGCCGGGGAGCTGTTTTTT. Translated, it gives CASSQVAGATWAGELFF.

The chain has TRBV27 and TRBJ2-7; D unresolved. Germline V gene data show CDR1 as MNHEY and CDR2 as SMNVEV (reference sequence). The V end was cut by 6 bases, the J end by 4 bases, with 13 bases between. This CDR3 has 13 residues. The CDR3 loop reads CASRDPNAYEQYF. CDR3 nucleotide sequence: TGTGCCAGCAGAGACCCCAACGCATACGAGCAGTACTTC.

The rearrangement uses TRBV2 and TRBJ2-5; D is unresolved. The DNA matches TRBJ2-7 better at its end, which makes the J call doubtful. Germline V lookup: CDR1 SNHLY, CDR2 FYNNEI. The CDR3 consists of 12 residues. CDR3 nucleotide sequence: TGTGCCAGCAGTGATCCCCCGAGCGAGCAGTACTTC. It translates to CASSDPPSEQYF.

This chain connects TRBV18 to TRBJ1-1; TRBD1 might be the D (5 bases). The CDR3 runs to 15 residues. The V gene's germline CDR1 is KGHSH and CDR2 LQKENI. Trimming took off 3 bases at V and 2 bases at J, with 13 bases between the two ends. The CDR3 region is CASSPPGLQNTEAFF. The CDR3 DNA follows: TGTGCCAGCTCACCTCCGGGACTGCAAAACACTGAAGCTTTCTTT.